Listed below are T cell receptor beta chains from one sample, sequenced in a study of T-cell memory formation after mild COVID-19. TCRdb used MiXCR to reprocess the 5' RACE reads, holding one entry per CDR3 protein. The sample includes a few hundred thousand distinct CDR3 sequences, about 15% of them seen just once. Specimen: PBMCs or a T cell subset sorted from them (not recorded which). These receptors came from a man between 18 and 35 years old who had mild COVID-19 (a few samples of this study predate the infection). Cell type and time point are not known. The CDR3 runs from the conserved cysteine through the conserved F or W. A D gene is named only where the DNA matches it firmly. The size entry is marked missing in some rows and otherwise reads once, few, many or a size class.

DNA: TGTGCCAGCAGTTTGTTCGGGGGGGGAGAGACCCAGTACTTC
CDR3: CASSLFGGGETQYF
V: TRBV12-3/TRBV12-4
D: TRBD2
J: TRBJ2-5
size: many

DNA: TGTGCCAGCAGCCAACAGGCGGCTCTAGCTTTCTTT
CDR3: CASSQQAALAFF
V: TRBV12-3/TRBV12-4
D: -
J: TRBJ1-1
size: -

DNA: TGTGCCAGCAGCCAAGAGCACGGGGGGGCCGGGGAGACCCAGTACTTC
CDR3: CASSQEHGGAGETQYF
V: TRBV4-2
D: TRBD2
J: TRBJ2-5
size: few

DNA: TGTGCCAGCAGCCAAGATACACTCTATGGCTACACCTTC
CDR3: CASSQDTLYGYTF
V: TRBV4-2
D: -
J: TRBJ1-2
size: -

DNA: TGCGCCAGCAGCCCGGGGATAGCGGGGGTTCTGAGGTTTACGCAGTATTTT
CDR3: CASSPGIAGVLRFTQYF
V: TRBV4-1
D: TRBD2
J: TRBJ2-3
size: few

DNA: TGTGCCAGCAGCCAAGATAGGGGACTAGAGGGGGGGGAGCTGTTTTTT
CDR3: CASSQDRGLEGGELFF
V: TRBV4-2
D: TRBD2
J: TRBJ2-2
size: few

DNA: TGCGCCAGCAGCCGGGACAGCACAGATACGCAGTATTTT
CDR3: CASSRDSTDTQYF
V: TRBV5-1
D: -
J: TRBJ2-3
size: few

DNA: TGTGCCAGCAGTTTGGTACCCGACAGGGGGAAGGTCGATGAGCAGTTCTTC
CDR3: CASSLVPDRGKVDEQFF
V: TRBV28
D: TRBD1
J: TRBJ2-1
size: many

DNA: TGTGCCAGCAGCTTTGGGGGAGGAATCATTCAGTACTTC
CDR3: CASSFGGGIIQYF
V: TRBV7-9
D: -
J: TRBJ2-4
size: many

DNA: TGTGCCAGCAGTCGGGCAGGGAAGGGCTACGAGCAGTACTTC
CDR3: CASSRAGKGYEQYF
V: TRBV6-5
D: -
J: TRBJ2-7
size: -

DNA: TGTGCCAGCAGTTCAGCGGATCGGACCCAGTACTTC
CDR3: CASSSADRTQYF
V: TRBV5-4
D: -
J: TRBJ2-5
size: few

DNA: TGTGCCAGCAGTTTGACACTTAATCAGCCCCAGCATTTT
CDR3: CASSLTLNQPQHF
V: TRBV6-2/TRBV6-3
D: -
J: TRBJ1-5
size: -

DNA: TGCGCCAGCAGCTTGGATACTAGAAGTGGACAGGAGACCCAGTACTTC
CDR3: CASSLDTRSGQETQYF
V: TRBV5-1
D: -
J: TRBJ2-5
size: few

DNA: TGCGCCAGCACCCTTTTGGATCCAGGACAGCGCATCAAACCAGATACGCAGTATTTT
CDR3: CASTLLDPGQRIKPDTQYF
V: TRBV4-1
D: -
J: TRBJ2-3
size: -

DNA: TGTGCCAGCAGCTTAGGCAGGGGGCCTGGGGCCAACGTCCTGACTTTC
CDR3: CASSLGRGPGANVLTF
V: TRBV11-3
D: TRBD1
J: TRBJ2-6
size: -

DNA: TGTGCCAGTACCGGACTAGCGGAAGAGACCCAGTACTTC
CDR3: CASTGLAEETQYF
V: TRBV19
D: TRBD2
J: TRBJ2-5
size: -

DNA: TGCAGCGTTGAAGGGACAGGAGGGGCGAACACTGAAGCTTTCTTT
CDR3: CSVEGTGGANTEAFF
V: TRBV29-1
D: TRBD1
J: TRBJ1-1
size: few

DNA: TGTGCCAGTAGCGGGGGGGGAAACGAGCAGTACTTC
CDR3: CASSGGGNEQYF
V: TRBV6-5
D: TRBD2
J: TRBJ2-7
size: few

DNA: TGCAGTGCTAGAGGCTTGGGCGGCCATGGCTACACCTTC
CDR3: CSARGLGGHGYTF
V: TRBV20-1
D: -
J: TRBJ1-2
size: -

DNA: TGCGCCAGCAGCCCCCGGGACAGCCCAACGGGATCACCCCTCCACTTT
CDR3: CASSPRDSPTGSPLHF
V: TRBV5-1
D: TRBD1
J: TRBJ1-6
size: -

DNA: TGTGCCAGCAGTCCAAACCCGGGAGAGACCCAGTACTTC
CDR3: CASSPNPGETQYF
V: TRBV7-7
D: -
J: TRBJ2-5
size: -

DNA: TGCAGATACCGGGACACCAACACCGGGGAGCTGTTTTTT
CDR3: CRYRDTNTGELFF
V: TRBV20-1
D: -
J: TRBJ2-2
size: many

DNA: TGTGCCAGCACGTGGGGAGCGGCTTCCCAAGAGACCCAGTACTTC
CDR3: CASTWGAASQETQYF
V: TRBV28
D: -
J: TRBJ2-5
size: -

DNA: TGTGCAAGTTTTACCCAGGGGAACACCGGGGAGCTGTTTTTT
CDR3: CASFTQGNTGELFF
V: TRBV19
D: -
J: TRBJ2-2
size: -

DNA: TGTGCCGGCTCACAGGGGGAAGGGACTGAAGCTTTCTTT
CDR3: CAGSQGEGTEAFF
V: TRBV7-9
D: TRBD1
J: TRBJ1-1
size: few

DNA: TGCGCCAGCAGCTTGTTGTCGGGGGACCTTGAAAATGAGCAGTTCTTC
CDR3: CASSLLSGDLENEQFF
V: TRBV5-1
D: -
J: TRBJ2-1
size: -

DNA: TGTGCCAGCAGCCAAGAAAACGCGGGGGGGTACAATGAGCAGTTCTTC
CDR3: CASSQENAGGYNEQFF
V: TRBV4-2
D: TRBD2
J: TRBJ2-1
size: -

DNA: TGTGCCAGCAGCCACGGGGCTTCTTTATACAATGAGCAGTTCTTC
CDR3: CASSHGASLYNEQFF
V: TRBV7-6
D: -
J: TRBJ2-1
size: -

DNA: TGCGCCAGCAGCTTCGGACAGGTCAGCACAGATACGCAGTATTTT
CDR3: CASSFGQVSTDTQYF
V: TRBV5-1
D: TRBD1
J: TRBJ2-3
size: -

DNA: TGTGCCAGCAGTGCAGGCGCCCTTTTCTTT
CDR3: CASSAGALFF
V: TRBV28
D: -
J: TRBJ1-1
size: few

DNA: TGTGCCAGCTCACCCCGGGACAGGCATCTCACAGATACGCAGTATTTT
CDR3: CASSPRDRHLTDTQYF
V: TRBV18
D: TRBD1
J: TRBJ2-3
size: few

DNA: TGTGCCAGCAGCGTACGGGGGGAGAGCACTGAAGCTTTCTTT
CDR3: CASSVRGESTEAFF
V: TRBV9
D: -
J: TRBJ1-1
size: few

DNA: TGTGCCAGCAGCGGACATTCGAGCAATCAGCCCCAGCATTTT
CDR3: CASSGHSSNQPQHF
V: TRBV6-2/TRBV6-3
D: -
J: TRBJ1-5
size: few